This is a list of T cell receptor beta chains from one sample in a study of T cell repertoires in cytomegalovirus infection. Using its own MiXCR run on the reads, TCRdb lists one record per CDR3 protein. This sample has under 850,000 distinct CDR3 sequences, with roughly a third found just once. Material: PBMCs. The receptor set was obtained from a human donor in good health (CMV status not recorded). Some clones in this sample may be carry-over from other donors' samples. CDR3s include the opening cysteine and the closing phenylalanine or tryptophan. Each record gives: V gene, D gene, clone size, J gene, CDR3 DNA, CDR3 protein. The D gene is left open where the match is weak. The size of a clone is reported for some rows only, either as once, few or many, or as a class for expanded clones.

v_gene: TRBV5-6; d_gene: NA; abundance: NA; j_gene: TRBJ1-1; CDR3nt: TGTGCCAGCAGCTTGGCAGGGAAGGGGACTGAAGCTTTCTTT; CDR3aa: CASSLAGKGTEAFF
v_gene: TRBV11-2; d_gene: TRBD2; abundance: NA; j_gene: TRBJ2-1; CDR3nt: TGTGCCAGCAGCGCCCGACTAGCGGGAGGCGGCAATGAGCAGTTCTTC; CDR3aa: CASSARLAGGGNEQFF
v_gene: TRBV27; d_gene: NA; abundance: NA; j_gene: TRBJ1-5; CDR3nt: TGTGCCAGCAGTTCCGGCCGGGTTTCGTGGCGATATGACAATCAGCCCCAGCATTTT; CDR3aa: CASSSGRVSWRYDNQPQHF
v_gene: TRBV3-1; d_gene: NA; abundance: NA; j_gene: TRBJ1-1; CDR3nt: TGTGCCAGCAGCCCGGGATTGGGACGGAGGGAGACTGAAGCTTTCTTT; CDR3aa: CASSPGLGRRETEAFF
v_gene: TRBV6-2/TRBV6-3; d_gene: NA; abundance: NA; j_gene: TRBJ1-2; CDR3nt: TGTGCCAGCAGTTACCAGGGCACCGGTGGCTACACCTTC; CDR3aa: CASSYQGTGGYTF
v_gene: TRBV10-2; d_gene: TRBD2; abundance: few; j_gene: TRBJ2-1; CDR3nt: TGCGCCAGCAGTGAGGGCGCGGGAGTATCGAATGAGCAGTTCTTC; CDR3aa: CASSEGAGVSNEQFF
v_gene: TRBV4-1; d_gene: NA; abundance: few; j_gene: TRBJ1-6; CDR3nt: TGCGCCAGCAGCCAAGAGTTCCAGGACCTGAGCTCCTATAATTCACCCCTCCACTTT; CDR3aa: CASSQEFQDLSSYNSPLHF
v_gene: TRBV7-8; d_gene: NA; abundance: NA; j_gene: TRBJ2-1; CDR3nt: TGTGCCAGCAGCACTCACTGGGACAATGAGCAGTTCTTC; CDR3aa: CASSTHWDNEQFF
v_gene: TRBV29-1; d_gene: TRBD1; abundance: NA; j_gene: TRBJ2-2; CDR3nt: TGCAGCGTTGACGGGACAGGGGAGAACACCGGGGAGCTGTTTTTT; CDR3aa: CSVDGTGENTGELFF
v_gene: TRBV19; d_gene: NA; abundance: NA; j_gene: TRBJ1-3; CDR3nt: TGTGCCAGTAGTATGGCGCCAAACTCTGGAAACACCATATATTTT; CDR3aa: CASSMAPNSGNTIYF
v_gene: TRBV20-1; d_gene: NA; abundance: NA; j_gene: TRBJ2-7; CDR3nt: TGCAGTGCTAGGGGGATCAGCTCCTACGGGCAGTACTTC; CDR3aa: CSARGISSYGQYF
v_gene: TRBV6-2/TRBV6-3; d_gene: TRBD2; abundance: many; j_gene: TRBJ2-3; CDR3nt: TGTGCCAGCAGGCGACTAGCGGACACAGATACGCAGTATTTT; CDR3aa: CASRRLADTDTQYF
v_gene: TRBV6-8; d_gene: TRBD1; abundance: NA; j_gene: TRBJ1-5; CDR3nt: TGTGCCAGCAGCAGGACAGGGTTGGGAAATCAGCCCCAGCATTTT; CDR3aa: CASSRTGLGNQPQHF
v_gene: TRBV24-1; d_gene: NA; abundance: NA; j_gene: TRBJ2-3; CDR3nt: TGTGCCACCAGTGATGCCCCCCTCGGGGGCGAGGATACGCAGACTTTT; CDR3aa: CATSDAPLGGEDTQTF
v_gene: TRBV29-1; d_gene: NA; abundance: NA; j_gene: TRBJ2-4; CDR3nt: TGCAGCGTTGAAGGAAACGGGGGAAACATTCAGTACTTC; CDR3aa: CSVEGNGGNIQYF
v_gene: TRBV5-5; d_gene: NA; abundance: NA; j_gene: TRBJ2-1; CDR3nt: TGTGCCAGCAGGTGGGGGGCCAATGGGGACAATGAGCAGTTCTTC; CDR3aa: CASRWGANGDNEQFF
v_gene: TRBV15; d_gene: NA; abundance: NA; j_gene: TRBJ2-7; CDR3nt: TGTGCCACCAGCAGAGATTTTGCAGGGGACGCACGGGAGCAGTACTTC; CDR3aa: CATSRDFAGDAREQYF
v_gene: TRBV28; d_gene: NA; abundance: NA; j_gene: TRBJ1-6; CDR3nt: TGTGCCAGCAGCACTAGACCGATCTATAATTCACCCCTCCACTTT; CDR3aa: CASSTRPIYNSPLHF
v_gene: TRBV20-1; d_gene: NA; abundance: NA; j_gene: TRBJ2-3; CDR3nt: TGCAGTGCCCCGGGACATTTAAGCACAGATACGCAGTATTTT; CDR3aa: CSAPGHLSTDTQYF
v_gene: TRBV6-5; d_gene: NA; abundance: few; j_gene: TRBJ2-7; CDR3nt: TGTGCCAGCAGTTACTCTTCGGGGAGATCCTACGAGCAGTACTTC; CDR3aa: CASSYSSGRSYEQYF
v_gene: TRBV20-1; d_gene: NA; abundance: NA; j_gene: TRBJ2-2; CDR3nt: TGCAGTGCTTCGACGGTGAACACCGGGGAGCTGTTTTTT; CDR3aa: CSASTVNTGELFF
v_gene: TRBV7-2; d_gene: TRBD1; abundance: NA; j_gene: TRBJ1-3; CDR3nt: TGTGCCAGCAGCCGCGGGACAGGGGCTGGAAACACCATATATTTT; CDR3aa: CASSRGTGAGNTIYF
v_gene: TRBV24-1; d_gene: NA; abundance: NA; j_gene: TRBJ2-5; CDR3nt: TGTGCCACCAGTGATTTAGTTGGGACAAACCAAGAGACCCAGTACTTC; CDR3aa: CATSDLVGTNQETQYF
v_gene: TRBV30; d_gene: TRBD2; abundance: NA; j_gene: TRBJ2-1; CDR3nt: TGTGCCTGGACTGGACTAGCGGGGTACAATGAGCAGTTCTTC; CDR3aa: CAWTGLAGYNEQFF
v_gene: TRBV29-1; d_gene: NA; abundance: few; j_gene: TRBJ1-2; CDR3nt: TGCAGCGTTGAAAGCGGATATGGCTACACCTTC; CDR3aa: CSVESGYGYTF
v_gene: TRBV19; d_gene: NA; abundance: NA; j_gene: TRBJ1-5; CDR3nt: TGTGCCAGTAGTTTTGTTAATAGCAATCAGCCCCAGCATTTT; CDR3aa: CASSFVNSNQPQHF
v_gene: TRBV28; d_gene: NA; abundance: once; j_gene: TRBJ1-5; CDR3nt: TGTGCCAGCAGTTTGAGGGGTGGGGGTGGCAATCAGCCCCAGCATTTT; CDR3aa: CASSLRGGGGNQPQHF
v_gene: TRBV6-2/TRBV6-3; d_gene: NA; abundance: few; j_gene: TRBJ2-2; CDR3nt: TGTGCCAGCACTGACTCCCTACTAGGGCGGATTTTT; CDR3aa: CASTDSLLGRIF
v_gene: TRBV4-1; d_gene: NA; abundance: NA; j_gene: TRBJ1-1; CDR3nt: TGCGCCAGCAGCCAAGTATGGGGGTCCACTGAAGCTTTCTTT; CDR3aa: CASSQVWGSTEAFF
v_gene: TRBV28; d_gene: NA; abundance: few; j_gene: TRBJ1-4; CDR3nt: TGTGCCAGCAGAGGTGGAAGGTATCGAGAGGAAAAACTGTTTTTT; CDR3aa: CASRGGRYREEKLFF
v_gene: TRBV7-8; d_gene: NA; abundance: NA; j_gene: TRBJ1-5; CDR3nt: TGTGCCAGCAGCTTAGGTCCCCGGGGCAATCAGCCCCAGCATTTT; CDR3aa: CASSLGPRGNQPQHF
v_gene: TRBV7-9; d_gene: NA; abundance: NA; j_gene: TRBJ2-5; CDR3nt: TGTGCCAGCAGCGCCGCTAGCGCCGAAGGGACCCAGTACTTC; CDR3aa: CASSAASAEGTQYF
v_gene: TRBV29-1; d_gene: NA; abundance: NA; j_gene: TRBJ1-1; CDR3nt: TGCAGCGTTGAGACCCCCCTGGGAACTGAAGCTTTCTTT; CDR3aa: CSVETPLGTEAFF
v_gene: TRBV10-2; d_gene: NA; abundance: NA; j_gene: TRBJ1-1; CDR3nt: TGCGCCAGCAGTCCTCCGACAGGCCTGAACACTGAAGCTTTCTTT; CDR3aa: CASSPPTGLNTEAFF
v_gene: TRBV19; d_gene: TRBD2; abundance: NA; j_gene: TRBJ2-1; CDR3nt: TGTGCCAGTAGTACCTTCTCTAGCGGGAGCTCCTACAATGAGCAGTTCTTC; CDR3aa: CASSTFSSGSSYNEQFF
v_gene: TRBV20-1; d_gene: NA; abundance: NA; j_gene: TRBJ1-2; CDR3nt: TGCAGTGCTAGAGATATACAAGACTATGGCTACACCTTC; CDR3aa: CSARDIQDYGYTF
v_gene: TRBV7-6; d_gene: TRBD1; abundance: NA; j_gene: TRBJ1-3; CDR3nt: TGTGCCAGCAGCTACCGGACAGGGGGCACTGGAAACACCATATATTTT; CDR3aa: CASSYRTGGTGNTIYF
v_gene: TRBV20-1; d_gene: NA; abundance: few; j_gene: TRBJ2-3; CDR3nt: TGCAGTGCTAGAGTACACGGCACAGATACGCAGTATTTT; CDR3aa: CSARVHGTDTQYF
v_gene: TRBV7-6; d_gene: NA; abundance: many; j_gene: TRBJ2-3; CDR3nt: TGTGCCAGCAGCTTAGAAGACAGAAGCACAGATACGCAGTATTTT; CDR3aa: CASSLEDRSTDTQYF
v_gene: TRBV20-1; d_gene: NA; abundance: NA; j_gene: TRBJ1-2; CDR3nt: TGCAGTGCCGGGGGCGGCTATGGCTACACCTTC; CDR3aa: CSAGGGYGYTF
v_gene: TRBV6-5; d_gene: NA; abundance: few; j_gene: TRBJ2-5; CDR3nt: TGTGCCAGCAGACGGACAGCCCCTCAAGAGACCCAGTACTTC; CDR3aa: CASRRTAPQETQYF
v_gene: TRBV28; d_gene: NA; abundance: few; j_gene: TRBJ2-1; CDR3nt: TGTGCCAGCAGCCCCTATCGGGACACGGGAAACGGGCAGTTCTTC; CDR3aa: CASSPYRDTGNGQFF
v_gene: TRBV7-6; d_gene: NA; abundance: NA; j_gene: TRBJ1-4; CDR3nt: TGTGCCAGCAGCACCAGGGATATCGTGACTTATGAAAAACTGTTTTTT; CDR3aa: CASSTRDIVTYEKLFF
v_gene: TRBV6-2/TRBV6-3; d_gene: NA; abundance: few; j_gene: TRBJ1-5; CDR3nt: TGTGCCAGCAGTTATTCTCCGCGGCTCCCAGACAGCGTCAATCAGCCCCAGCATTTT; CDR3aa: CASSYSPRLPDSVNQPQHF
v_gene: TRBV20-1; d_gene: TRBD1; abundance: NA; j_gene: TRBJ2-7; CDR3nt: TGCAGTACGAAAGGACAGGAATTCTCCTACGAGCAGTACTTC; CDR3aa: CSTKGQEFSYEQYF
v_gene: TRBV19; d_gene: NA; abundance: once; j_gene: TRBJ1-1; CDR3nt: TGTGCCAGTAGTAGTGGGTCTTGGACTGAAGCTTTCTTT; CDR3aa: CASSSGSWTEAFF
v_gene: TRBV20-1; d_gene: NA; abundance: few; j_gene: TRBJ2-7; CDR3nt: TGCAGTGCTAGAGCCCAACTAGCTGGGCAGAGCTCCTACGAGCAGTACTTC; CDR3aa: CSARAQLAGQSSYEQYF
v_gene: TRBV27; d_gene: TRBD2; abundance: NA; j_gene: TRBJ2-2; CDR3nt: TGTGCCAGCAGTTTATATTTCGGGGGGAAGAACACCGGGGAGCTGTTTTTT; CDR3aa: CASSLYFGGKNTGELFF